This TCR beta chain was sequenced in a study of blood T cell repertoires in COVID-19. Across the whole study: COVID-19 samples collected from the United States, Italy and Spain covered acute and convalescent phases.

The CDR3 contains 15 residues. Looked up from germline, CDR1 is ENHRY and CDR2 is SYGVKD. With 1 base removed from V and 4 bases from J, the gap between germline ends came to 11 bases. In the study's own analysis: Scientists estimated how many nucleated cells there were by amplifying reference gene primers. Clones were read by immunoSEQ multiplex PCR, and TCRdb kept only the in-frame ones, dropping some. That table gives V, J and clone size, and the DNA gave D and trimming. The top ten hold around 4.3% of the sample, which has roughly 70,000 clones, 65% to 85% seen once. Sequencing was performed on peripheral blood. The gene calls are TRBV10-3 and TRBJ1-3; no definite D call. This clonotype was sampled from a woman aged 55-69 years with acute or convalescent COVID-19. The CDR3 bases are TGTGCCATCAGTGAGTTAGCCATCGGGGGAAACACCATATATTTT. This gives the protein CAISELAIGGNTIYF.